This TCR beta chain was recorded in a study of blood T cell repertoires in COVID-19. Study-wide background: COVID-19 samples, acute and convalescent, were from the United States, Italy and Spain.

CDR1 LNHDA and CDR2 SQIVND come from the germline V gene (reference sequence). Trimming shortened V by 3 bases and J by 1 base, and 7 bases separated the two germline ends. CDR3 length: 15 residues. This clone was counted only a few times. Here immunoSEQ multiplex PCR was the method, and the copy in TCRdb shows in-frame clones only, minus some. The table includes 150,000 to 190,000 clones, 84% detected once. This receptor was taken from a woman aged 45-65 years with acute or convalescent COVID-19. The chain combines TRBV19 with TRBJ2-6, with a possible D match to TRBD1 (5 bases). The sample taken for sequencing was peripheral blood. The CDR3 reads CASSIQGSGANVLTF. In nucleotides, the CDR3 is TGTGCCAGTAGTATCCAGGGATCTGGGGCCAACGTCCTGACTTTC.